One and the same sample provided the 22 T cell receptor beta chains below, sequenced in a study of siplizumab effects on memory and regulatory T cells. The table came from immunoSEQ multiplex PCR; TCRdb's copy has only in-frame clones and leaves some out. This sample carries approximately 120,000 clones, about 92% of them seen once, and the ten largest clones take approximately 0.73%. Material for sequencing was Tregs sorted from blood. The receptors come from a human donor in good health.

The V and J genes are TRBV5-5 and TRBJ2-5, with D uncertain. V was cut by 3 bases and J by 1 base, with 10 bases left in between. This CDR3 is built from 14 residues. CDR1 and CDR2 from the germline V gene are SGHKS and YYEKEE (reference sequence). In nucleotides, the CDR3 is TGTGCCAGCAGCTGGGGAACAGTCCAAGAGACCCAGTACTTC. Protein product: CASSWGTVQETQYF.

This rearrangement joins TRBV5-8 to TRBJ1-1; 8 bases line up with TRBD1. Germline CDR1 and CDR2: SGHTS and YDEGEE. Unmatched junction bases numbered 9, after V lost 1 base and J lost 1 base. CDR3 length equals 17 residues. CDR3 in DNA: TGTGCCAGCAGCTTGAGGGCAGGGGGCGCGACGAACACTGAAGCTTTCTTT. Translated: CASSLRAGGATNTEAFF.

The chain combines TRBV30 with TRBJ1-6; D call uncertain. V was pared by 5 bases and J by 6 bases, with 8 bases between. The CDR3 length is 12 residues. Germline assignment: CDR1 GTSNPN and CDR2 SVGIG (reference sequence). The CDR3 coding sequence is TGTGCCTGGCTACGGGCTAATTCACCCCTCCACTTT. It yields the protein CAWLRANSPLHF.

This chain uses TRBV27 with TRBJ1-6, with D perhaps TRBD1 (5 bases). V was pared by 7 bases and J by 4 bases, with 20 bases between. There are 17 residues in the CDR3. Per the germline V gene, CDR1 is MNHEY and CDR2 is SMNVEV (reference sequence). The CDR3 loop is CASTRGLEQAYNSPLHF. CDR3 nucleotide sequence: TGTGCCAGCACGAGGGGTCTCGAGCAGGCTTATAATTCACCCCTCCACTTT.

The rearrangement joins TRBV21-1 to TRBJ2-5. TRBV21-1 has pseudogene status. This CDR3 is 13 amino acids long. The CDR3 DNA follows: TGTGCCAGCAGCAAAACCCATAAAGAGACCCAGTACTTC. This encodes CASSKTHKETQYF.

V usage is TRBV9 and J usage is TRBJ1-1; D is unresolved. The CDR3 length is 16 residues. Germline V lookup: CDR1 SGDLS, CDR2 YYNGEE. Deletions cut 4 bases from V and 0 bases from J, with 16 bases between. Here the CDR3 DNA reads TGTGCCAGCAGCCCTCGAGGAGGGCGGATGAACACTGAAGCTTTCTTT. Protein product: CASSPRGGRMNTEAFF.

V is TRBV28 and J is TRBJ1-2; weak D call: TRBD1 (6 bases). This CDR3 has 14 residues. Trimming stripped 6 bases from V and 4 bases from J, with 15 bases between. In germline, CDR1 is MDHEN, CDR2 SYDVKM. The CDR3 bases are TGTGCCAGCAGGTGGTCGGCAGGGGTCTATGGCTACACCTTC. It yields the protein CASRWSAGVYGYTF.

The CDR3 DNA follows: TGTGCCAGCAAATCACAGCGGGCAACATACAATGAGCAGTTCTTC. Protein: CASKSQRATYNEQFF. V is TRBV6-5 and J is TRBJ2-1, with a possible D match to TRBD2 (6 bases). In germline, CDR1 is MNHEY, CDR2 SVGAGI. The ends were cut back, 7 bases at V and 4 bases at J, with 17 bases in the middle. The CDR3 is made up of 15 amino acids.

In DNA, the CDR3 is TGTGCCAGCGGGGGGGGAGGAGAGACCCAGTACTTC. Translated: CASGGGGETQYF. The chain joins TRBV28 to TRBJ2-5, with 7 bases aligning to TRBD2. The CDR3 spans 12 residues. V gave up 8 bases and J gave up 4 bases; unmatched junction bases: 4. Germline CDR1 is MDHEN and CDR2 is SYDVKM.

This clone occurred a few times. The chain couples TRBV29-1 to TRBJ2-1; the D is unclear. Germline V gives CDR1 SQVTM, CDR2 ANQGSEA. This CDR3 spans 15 amino acids. Trimming removed 3 bases from V and 2 bases from J, with 14 bases in between. CDR3: CSVDEPVLTYNEQFF. The CDR3 bases are TGCAGCGTTGACGAACCAGTATTGACCTACAATGAGCAGTTCTTC.

The chain is built from TRBV5-1 and TRBJ2-5; the match to TRBD2 covers 10 bases. The CDR3 is 15 residues long. Germline values: CDR1 SGHRS, CDR2 YFSETQ. The V and J ends lost 3 bases and 2 bases, in that order; junction bases with no gene match: 4. The CDR3 coding sequence is TGCGCCAGCAGCTCCATAGCGGGGGGTCAAGAGACCCAGTACTTC. Residues: CASSSIAGGQETQYF.

V is TRBV5-1 and J is TRBJ1-1; D remains unclear. Trimming removed 4 bases at V and 4 bases at J, with 14 bases between. Germline assignment: CDR1 SGHRS and CDR2 YFSETQ. CDR3 length equals 14 residues. The CDR3, as DNA: TGCGCCAGCAGCAACAGCGGGGTATCCACTGAAGCTTTCTTT. Translating gives CASSNSGVSTEAFF.

The V and J genes are TRBV5-1 and TRBJ2-1; 11 bases align to TRBD2. The germline CDR1 and CDR2 sequences are SGHRS and YFSETQ. The ends lost 1 base at V and 5 bases at J; junction bases unmatched: 8. The CDR3 contains 17 residues. This chain's CDR3 is CASSLTLAGGLNNEQFF. Here the CDR3 DNA reads TGCGCCAGCAGCTTGACCTTAGCGGGGGGGCTCAACAATGAGCAGTTCTTC.

V gene TRBV14 combines with J gene TRBJ1-3; a possible D gene is TRBD1 (6 bases). V lost 1 base, J lost 9 bases, and 7 bases lay in between. CDR3 size: 12 residues. Germline loops: CDR1 SGHDN, CDR2 FVKESK. The DNA of the CDR3 is TGTGCCAGCAGCCAAGTAGGGGGCACCATATATTTT. This gives the protein CASSQVGGTIYF.

This rearrangement joins TRBV10-3 to TRBJ2-7; D unclear. The length of the CDR3 is 14 residues. Germline lookup yields CDR1 ENHRY and CDR2 SYGVKD. V was cut by 4 bases and J by 3 bases, with 13 bases left in between. CDR3 residues: CAISVGSTLYEQYF. The CDR3 bases are TGTGCCATCAGTGTCGGGTCTACACTCTACGAGCAGTACTTC.

The chain employs TRBV5-4 and TRBJ1-2, with D unresolved. The germline V and J ends were trimmed by 2 bases and 7 bases, with 21 bases remaining between them. The CDR3 covers 16 residues. The germline CDR1 and CDR2 sequences are SGHNT and YYREEE (reference sequence). DNA for the CDR3: TGTGCCAGCAGCTTCTCGGTGGGCAGAACTTTGGGTGGCTACACCTTC. This encodes CASSFSVGRTLGGYTF. Based on the CDR3 plus reference TRBV5-4 and TRBJ1-2, the full variable domain is ETGVTQSPTHLIKTRGQQVTLRCSSQSGHNTVSWYQQALGQGPQFIFQYYREEENGRGNFPPRFSGLQFPNYSSELNVNALELDDSALYLCASSFSVGRTLGGYTFGSGTRLTVV.

The chain links TRBV18 to TRBJ2-4; 8 bases fit TRBD1. The germline CDR1 and CDR2 sequences are KGHSH and LQKENI. The CDR3 consists of 16 residues. The V gene end was trimmed by 2 bases and the J gene end by 5 bases; junction bases not matched to a gene: 8. The CDR3 spells CASSPLGRGQENIQYF. In DNA, the CDR3 is TGTGCCAGCTCACCATTAGGCAGGGGGCAAGAAAACATTCAGTACTTC.

The rearrangement uses TRBV11-2 and TRBJ1-1; weak D call: TRBD1 (6 bases). V was shortened by 7 bases and J by 10 bases, with 25 bases between the two germline ends. The CDR3 is 15 amino acids. Germline V gene lookup returns CDR1 SGHAT and CDR2 FQNNGV. The CDR3 DNA sequence: TGTGCCAGCACCTCCTATGACAGGCTGACTGCCGGAGCTTTCTTT. Translating gives CASTSYDRLTAGAFF.

The chain links TRBV10-3 to TRBJ1-2; D may be TRBD1 (5 bases). CDR3 length: 16 residues. V was cut by 3 bases and J by 1 base, with 15 bases left in between. The germline V gene has CDR1 ENHRY and CDR2 SYGVKD. The DNA of the CDR3 is TGTGCCATCAGTGAACCAACAGGAATGGGTAACTATGGCTACACCTTC. It encodes CAISEPTGMGNYGYTF.

The gene calls are TRBV30 and TRBJ1-2, with no clear D. Per germline, CDR1 GTSNPN and CDR2 SVGIG (reference sequence). Trimming left V 3 bases short and J 6 bases short, with 20 bases between. CDR3 length: 15 amino acids. The CDR3 loop is CAWRTTGVLIHGYTF. The DNA for the CDR3 is TGTGCCTGGAGGACGACCGGGGTATTGATCCATGGCTACACCTTC.

The chain couples TRBV6-6 to TRBJ2-7, with D maybe TRBD1 (6 bases). The germline V gene has CDR1 MNHNY and CDR2 SVGAGI (reference sequence). CDR3 length: 16 residues. The V end lost 2 bases, the J end lost 2 bases, and 16 bases lay between the germline ends. The CDR3 is CASSYGNRVDTYEQYF. The CDR3 bases are TGTGCCAGCAGTTACGGAAACAGGGTGGATACCTACGAGCAGTACTTC.

The V gene is TRBV7-8, the J gene TRBJ2-7; 11 nucleotides match TRBD1. CDR1 and CDR2 from the germline V gene are SGHVS and FQNEAQ. J gave up 4 bases and V 2 bases, and 7 bases lay outside the gene matches. The CDR3 sequence is 16 residues long. CDR3 amino acids: CASSLFLGDRGYEQYF. The CDR3 DNA follows: TGTGCCAGCAGCTTATTCCTGGGGGACAGGGGGTACGAGCAGTACTTC.